This TCR beta chain was observed in a study of PD-1 blockade in classical Hodgkin lymphoma. Whole-study context: On a schedule of every 2 weeks, patients received nivolumab 3 mg/kg intravenously.

Generated by immunoSEQ multiplex PCR, the TCRdb table keeps only in-frame clones and is missing some. The table shows 45,000 to 65,000 clones, with 73% occurring only once. CDR1 is SGHRS, CDR2 YFSETQ, per germline. The CDR3 runs to 14 residues. V was shortened by 0 bases and J by 4 bases, with 8 bases between the two germline ends. All trial patients relapsed after autologous stem cell transplantation. Reported best responses ranged across complete response, partial response or progressive disease. A remark on this clone: Antigen specificity is unknown.

Study-level findings and limits: Whereas CD4+ TCR diversity had risen significantly by C4D1, CD8+ TCR diversity had not.

The sequences come from peripheral blood mononuclear cells (PBMCs), collected before the second cycle of nivolumab. The receptor was isolated from a human donor with classical Hodgkin lymphoma. The chain has TRBV5-1 and TRBJ2-1; D ambiguous. The CDR3: CASSLGTEYNEQFF. Here the CDR3 DNA reads TGCGCCAGCAGCTTGGGGACGGAATACAATGAGCAGTTCTTC.